This T cell receptor (beta chain) came from a study of OX40 agonist ivuxolimab in advanced cancers. Whole-study context: Patients got intravenous ivuxolimab at 0.01 to 10 mg/kg every 2 weeks. Three patients got partial responses; one had hepatocellular carcinoma and two had cutaneous melanoma. Overall study results and limits: In the 0.1 to 3.0 mg/kg range, CD4+ and CD8+ blood T cells had expanded clonally by week 6.

Sequenced by immunoSEQ multiplex PCR; TCRdb stores in-frame clones only, minus some. The sample carries tens of thousands of clones, just under 85% recorded once. The CDR3 contains 11 residues. V gave up 5 bases and J gave up 8 bases, with 12 bases separating them. CDR1 is DFQATT, CDR2 SNEGSKA, per germline (reference sequence). As for this clone: As yet, its antigen is unknown.

Patients with a history of autoimmune disease or on systemic immunosuppression were excluded. This clonotype originated in an adult with an advanced solid tumor such as melanoma, head and neck, liver or kidney cancer. The material was CD4+ or CD8+ T cells sorted from blood, obtained in a trial of the OX40 agonist ivuxolimab. The V call is TRBV20-1, the J call TRBJ1-2, with D possibly being TRBD1 (5 bases). The CDR3: CSALESGGYTF. The CDR3 region has the DNA TGCAGTGCTTTAGAATCAGGGGGCTACACCTTC.